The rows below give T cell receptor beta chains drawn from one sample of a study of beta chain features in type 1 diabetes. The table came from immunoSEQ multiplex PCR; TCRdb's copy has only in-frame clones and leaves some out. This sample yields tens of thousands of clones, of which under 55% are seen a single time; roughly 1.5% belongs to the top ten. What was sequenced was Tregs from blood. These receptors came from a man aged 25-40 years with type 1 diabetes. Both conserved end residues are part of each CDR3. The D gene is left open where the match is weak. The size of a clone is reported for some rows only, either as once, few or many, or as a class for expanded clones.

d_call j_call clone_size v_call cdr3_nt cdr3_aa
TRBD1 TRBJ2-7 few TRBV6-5 TGTGCCAGCAGGATCGGGACAGGCTCCTACGAGCAGTACTTC CASRIGTGSYEQYF
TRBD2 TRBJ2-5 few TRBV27 TGTGCCAGCAGCCACTGGGGGGAGGGAGAGACCCAGTACTTC CASSHWGEGETQYF
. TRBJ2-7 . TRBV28 TGTGCCACCTCCCTCTCCCGGGACTTAACCTACGAGCAGTACTTC CATSLSRDLTYEQYF
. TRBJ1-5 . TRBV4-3 TGCGCCAGCAGCCAAGATTCAAATCAGCCCCAGCATTTT CASSQDSNQPQHF
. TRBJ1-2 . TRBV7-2 TGTGCCAGCAGCTTAGGACTCGAGGGAATCTACTATGGCTACACCTTC CASSLGLEGIYYGYTF
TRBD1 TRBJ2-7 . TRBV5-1 TGCGCCAGCAGTCGGACAGGGGGCCGCGTAGGCTCCTACGAGCAGTACTTC CASSRTGGRVGSYEQYF
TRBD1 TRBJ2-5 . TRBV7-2 TGTGCCAGCAGCGACCGGGACAGATCCTGGGTGGAGACCCAGTACTTC CASSDRDRSWVETQYF
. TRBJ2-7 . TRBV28 TGTGCCAGCACCAAGGGGGGGCGTGAGCAGTACTTC CASTKGGREQYF
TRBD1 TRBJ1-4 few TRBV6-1 TGTGCCAGCAGTGACCAAGGGACAGCTTCACGGGAAAAACTGTTTTTT CASSDQGTASREKLFF
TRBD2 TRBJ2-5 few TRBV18 TGTGCCAGCTCAGGAGCGGGACTGGGTGAGACCCAGTACTTC CASSGAGLGETQYF
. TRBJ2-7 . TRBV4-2 TGTGCCAGCAGCCAAGCGGGAGCCCGTCCCTACGAGCAGTACTTC CASSQAGARPYEQYF
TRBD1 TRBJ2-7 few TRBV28 TGTGCCAGCATCCAACCGACAGGGAAGGAGCAGTACTTC CASIQPTGKEQYF
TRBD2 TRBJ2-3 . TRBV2 TGTGCCAGCAGTTTTAGCGGGGGGGAGGCGACGCAGTATTTT CASSFSGGEATQYF
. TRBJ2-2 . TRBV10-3 TGTGCCATCAGTGAACAGCCTACGAACACCGGGGAGCTGTTTTTT CAISEQPTNTGELFF
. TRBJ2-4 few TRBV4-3 TGCGCCAGCAGCCAAGATCTGAGCGGAGCCAAAAACATTCAGTACTTC CASSQDLSGAKNIQYF
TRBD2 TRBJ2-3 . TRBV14 TGTGCCAGCAGCCAAACTGGACTAGCAGGCACAGATACGCAGTATTTT CASSQTGLAGTDTQYF
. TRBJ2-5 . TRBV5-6 TGTGCCGGATCGGTCCTACAGCAAGAGACCCAGTACTTC CAGSVLQQETQYF
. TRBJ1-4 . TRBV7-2 TGTGCCAGCAGCCCTGGAGGGGCAGCGTCTAATGAAAAACTGTTTTTT CASSPGGAASNEKLFF
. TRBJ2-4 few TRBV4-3 TGCGCCAGCAGCCAAGATAAGGGACTAAACATTCAGTACTTC CASSQDKGLNIQYF
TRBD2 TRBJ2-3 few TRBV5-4 TGTGCCTTTCTCGGGGTAGCGGGAGGGCCGCATACGCAGTATTTT CAFLGVAGGPHTQYF
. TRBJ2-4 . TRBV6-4 TGTGCCAGACCTAATAGACGAGTATGGCGGGATGGAAACATTCAGTACTTC CARPNRRVWRDGNIQYF
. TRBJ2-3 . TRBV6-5 TGTGCCAGCAGATCCCTAGGTCTTGACACAGATACGCAGTATTTT CASRSLGLDTDTQYF
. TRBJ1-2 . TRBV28 TGTGCCAGCAGGGCCAGGAACTATGGCTACACCTTC CASRARNYGYTF
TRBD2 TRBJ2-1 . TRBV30 TGTGCCTGGCTGGGGTCTAGCGGAGGACGCCACAATGAGCAGTTCTTC CAWLGSSGGRHNEQFF
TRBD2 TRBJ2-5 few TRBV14 TGTGCCAGCAGCCAAGTTGGGTCCAGGGAGGGGACCCAGTACTTC CASSQVGSREGTQYF
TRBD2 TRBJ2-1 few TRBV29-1 TGCAGCGTTGCTGGCGGGACTAGCCTCAATGAGCAGTTCTTC CSVAGGTSLNEQFF
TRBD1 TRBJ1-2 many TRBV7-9 TGTGCCAGCAACAGGGGTGACTATGGCTACACCTTC CASNRGDYGYTF
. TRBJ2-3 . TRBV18 TGTGCCAGCTCCTCCGGGGTGGGCACAGATACGCAGTATTTT CASSSGVGTDTQYF
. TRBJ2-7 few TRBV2 TGTGCCAGCAGTTTATATTTTTACGAGCAGTACTTC CASSLYFYEQYF
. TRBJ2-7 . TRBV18 TGTGCCAGCTCCCCGGGAACCGCCTACGAGCAGTACTTC CASSPGTAYEQYF
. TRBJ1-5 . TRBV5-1 TGCGCCAGCAGCTCCGGACAGAATCAGCCCCAGCATTTT CASSSGQNQPQHF
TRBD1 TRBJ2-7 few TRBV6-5 TGTGCCAGCCTAGGACAGGGGGTCAACGAGCAGTACTTC CASLGQGVNEQYF
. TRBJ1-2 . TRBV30 TGTGCCTGGAGTAAGGACAGAAGCTACTATGGCTACACCTTC CAWSKDRSYYGYTF